The 5 T cell receptor beta chains below come from one sample, sequenced in a study of T-cell reconstitution after alpha-beta-depleted transplantation in children. This sample's TCRbeta library carried unique molecular identifier barcodes. Using its own MiXCR run on the PCR reads, TCRdb lists one record per CDR3 protein. The sample holds hundreds of thousands of distinct CDR3 sequences, approximately 15% seen once. Source: PBMCs, mostly from graft donor cells, taken 360 days after TCRalphabeta/CD19-depleted stem cell transplant. The receptors come from a male patient younger than 18 who had a stem cell transplant for acute lymphoblastic leukemia, so the T cells may come from the graft donor.

DNA of the CDR3: TGTGCCAGCAGGGTAGAGTGGGGGGTGAACACTGAAGCTTTCTTT. Translation gives CASRVEWGVNTEAFF. The gene calls are TRBV12-3 or TRBV12-4 and TRBJ1-1; D is perhaps TRBD1 (5 bases). The ends were cut back, 6 bases at V and 0 bases at J, with 14 bases in the middle. The CDR3 loop spans 15 amino acids.

The genes are TRBV4-1 and TRBJ2-7, with 9 bases lining up with TRBD2. Germline V lookup: CDR1 MGHRA, CDR2 YSYEKL. The CDR3 consists of 18 residues. After removal of 1 base from V and 4 bases from J, the junction contained 14 bases not matched to a gene. Written as DNA, the CDR3 is TGCGCCAGCAGCCAAGGTACCCCCCTAGCGGGAACGGGATACGAGCAGTACTTC. Amino acid sequence: CASSQGTPLAGTGYEQYF.

The CDR3 DNA reads as TGTGCCAGCAGCTTGCGGCTAGCGGGAGGACTCACCTACAATGAGCAGTTCTTC. Its translation is CASSLRLAGGLTYNEQFF. The chain is built from TRBV7-7 and TRBJ2-1; 11 nucleotides match TRBD2. After removal of 3 bases from V and 2 bases from J, the junction contained 9 bases not matched to a gene. Per the germline V gene, CDR1 is SSHAT and CDR2 is FNYEAQ (reference sequence). This CDR3 spans 18 amino acids.

There are many counts of this clonotype. The chain employs TRBV12-3 or TRBV12-4 and TRBJ2-3, with TRBD2 identical over 12 bases. Unmatched junction bases numbered 1, after V lost 1 base and J lost 2 bases. The CDR3 sequence is 16 residues long. The CDR3 nucleotides read TGTGCCAGCAGTTTAGGGACTAGCGGGAACACAGATACGCAGTATTTT. It yields the protein CASSLGTSGNTDTQYF.

Note on this clonotype: A read error is possible here, since a much larger clone lies one base away. The CDR3 nucleotides read TGTGCCAGCAGCCACACCGTGGAGCAGGTCCGGCAGTACTTC. Protein: CASSHTVEQVRQYF. The chain uses TRBV12-3 or TRBV12-4 and TRBJ2-7; no clear D. The CDR3 sequence is 14 residues long. With 6 bases removed from V and 9 bases from J, the gap between germline ends came to 21 bases.